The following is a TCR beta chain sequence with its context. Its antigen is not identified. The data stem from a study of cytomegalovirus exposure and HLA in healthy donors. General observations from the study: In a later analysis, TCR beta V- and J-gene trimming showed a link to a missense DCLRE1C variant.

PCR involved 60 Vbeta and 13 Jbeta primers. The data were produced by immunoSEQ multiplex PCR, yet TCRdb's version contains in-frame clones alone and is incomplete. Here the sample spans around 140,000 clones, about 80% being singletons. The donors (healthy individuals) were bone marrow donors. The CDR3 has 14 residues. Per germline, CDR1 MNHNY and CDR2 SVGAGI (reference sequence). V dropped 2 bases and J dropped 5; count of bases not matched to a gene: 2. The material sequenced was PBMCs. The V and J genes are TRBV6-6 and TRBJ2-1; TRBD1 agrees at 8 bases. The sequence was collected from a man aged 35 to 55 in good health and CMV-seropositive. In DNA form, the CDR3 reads TGTGCCAGCAGTTACGGGACAGGCCACAATGAGCAGTTCTTC. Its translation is CASSYGTGHNEQFF.